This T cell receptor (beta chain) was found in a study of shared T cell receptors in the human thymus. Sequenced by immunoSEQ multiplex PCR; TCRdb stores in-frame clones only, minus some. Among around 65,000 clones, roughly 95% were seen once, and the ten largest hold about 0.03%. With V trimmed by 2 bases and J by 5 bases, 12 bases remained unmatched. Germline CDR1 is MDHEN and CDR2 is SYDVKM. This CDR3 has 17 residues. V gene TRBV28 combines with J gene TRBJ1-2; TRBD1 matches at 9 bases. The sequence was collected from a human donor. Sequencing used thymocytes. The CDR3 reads CASSLANRGPRGYGYTF. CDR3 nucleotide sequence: TGTGCCAGCAGTTTAGCAAACAGGGGGCCTAGGGGTTATGGCTACACCTTC.